A single sample gave rise to the 21 T cell receptor beta chains below, sequenced in a study of shared clonotypes between healthy human individuals. Profiled with immunoSEQ multiplex PCR; TCRdb holds only in-frame clones, not every one. The sample yields some 1.4 million clones, roughly 96% seen once. The specimen was naive CD4+ T cells sorted from blood. Subset denoted: CD45RA+ positively selected. These receptor sequences come from a man aged 25-45 years in good health.

The gene calls are TRBV11-2 and TRBJ1-1; 8 bases are shared with TRBD1. This CDR3 spans 17 amino acids. Germline values: CDR1 SGHAT, CDR2 FQNNGV. The ends lost 1 base at V and 4 bases at J; junction bases unmatched: 11. CDR3: CASSLGGSRGLGTEAFF. CDR3 sequence (DNA): TGTGCCAGCAGCTTAGGAGGATCCAGGGGGCTCGGCACTGAAGCTTTCTTT. Based on the CDR3 plus reference TRBV11-2 and TRBJ1-1, the full variable domain is EAGVAQSPRYKIIEKRQSVAFWCNPISGHATLYWYQQILGQGPKLLIQFQNNGVVDDSQLPKDRFSAERLKGVDSTLKIQPAKLEDSAVYLCASSLGGSRGLGTEAFFGQGTRLTVV.

The V call is TRBV27, the J call TRBJ2-3, with TRBD2 identical over 9 bases. Germline trimming cut 0 bases from V and 7 bases from J; bases unmatched to any gene: 2. Germline V gives CDR1 MNHEY, CDR2 SMNVEV (reference sequence). This CDR3 region has 14 residues. CDR3 DNA sequence: TGTGCCAGCAGTTTATCCCTAGCGGGGTATACGCAGTATTTT. Protein: CASSLSLAGYTQYF.

The chain combines TRBV11-2 with TRBJ2-2, with 12 bases identical to TRBD2. From germline, CDR1 is SGHAT and CDR2 FQNNGV. J was trimmed by 5 bases and V by 6 bases; bases with no gene match: 7. The CDR3 sequence is 16 residues long. The CDR3 loop reads CASRHPGLAGTGELFF. CDR3 in DNA: TGTGCCAGCAGACATCCGGGACTAGCGGGTACCGGGGAGCTGTTTTTT.

In regard to this clone: Other DNA sequences in this sample translate to the same CDR3. This sequence joins TRBV6-5 and TRBJ2-1; D might be TRBD2 (6 bases). Germline assignment: CDR1 MNHEY and CDR2 SVGAGI. This CDR3 contains 13 residues. V lost 5 bases and J 4 bases, leaving 9 bases between the germline ends. The CDR3: CASSRDLYNEQFF. The CDR3 DNA sequence: TGTGCCAGCAGTCGGGACTTGTACAATGAGCAGTTCTTC.

The chain is built from TRBV27 and TRBJ2-7; D call uncertain. Trimming pared 5 bases from V and 0 bases from J, leaving 11 bases between. Germline CDR1 reads MNHEY; CDR2 reads SMNVEV (reference sequence). This CDR3 contains 14 residues. The CDR3 sequence is CASSRRMSSYEQYF. The CDR3 DNA sequence: TGTGCCAGCAGTCGACGGATGAGCTCCTACGAGCAGTACTTC.

The chain has TRBV19 and TRBJ1-1; the match to TRBD1 covers 8 bases. This CDR3 region has 14 residues. Germline assignment: CDR1 LNHDA and CDR2 SQIVND (reference sequence). Unmatched junction bases numbered 5, after V lost 5 bases and J lost 3 bases. The CDR3 coding sequence is TGTGCCAGTAGTGTTCGACAGGGGTACACTGAAGCTTTCTTT. Translation gives CASSVRQGYTEAFF.

The rearrangement links TRBV11-3 to TRBJ2-7, with a possible D match to TRBD2 (7 bases). The V and J ends lost 2 bases and 3 bases respectively, with 14 bases between them. Per germline, CDR1 SGHNT and CDR2 YENEEA. This CDR3 comprises 15 residues. Here the CDR3 DNA reads TGTGCCAGCAGCTTACGGGGGGCAGAAGACTACGAGCAGTACTTC. Translated: CASSLRGAEDYEQYF. The full variable domain, completed using reference TRBV11-3 and TRBJ2-7, is EAGVVQSPRYKIIEKKQPVAFWCNPISGHNTLYWYLQNLGQGPELLIRYENEEAVDDSQLPKDRFSAERLKGVDSTLKIQPAELGDSAVYLCASSLRGAEDYEQYFGPGTRLTVT.

The gene calls are TRBV18 and TRBJ1-1; TRBD1 is a possible D gene (5 bases). Between the trimmed V and J ends, which lost 6 bases and 6 bases, there was a span of 20 bases. Germline CDR1 is KGHSH and CDR2 is LQKENI. The CDR3 totals 15 residues. This CDR3 reads CASSRSPGPNAEAFF. Here the CDR3 DNA reads TGTGCCAGCTCTCGATCACCGGGACCTAACGCTGAAGCTTTCTTT.

This chain connects TRBV6-1 to TRBJ1-1, with D perhaps matching TRBD1 (5 bases). The V gene lost 2 bases and the J gene lost 2 bases, with 12 bases spanning the gap. Germline CDR1 and CDR2: MNHNS and SASEGT. The CDR3 extends over 15 amino acids. The CDR3 nucleotides are TGTGCCAGCAGTGAATGGAGGGGACGAAACACTGAAGCTTTCTTT. This codes for CASSEWRGRNTEAFF.

To note about this clone: This CDR3 is also generated by other DNA sequences in the sample. The gene calls are TRBV2 and TRBJ1-5, with 9 bases identical to TRBD1. The J segment lost 1 base and the V segment lost 5 bases, leaving 3 bases of the junction unmatched. This CDR3 is built from 15 residues. The germline gives CDR1 SNHLY, CDR2 FYNNEI. The CDR3 sequence is CASSRQGGSNQPQHF. The CDR3 DNA reads TGTGCCAGCAGTAGACAGGGGGGAAGCAATCAGCCCCAGCATTTT.

The chain has TRBV5-4 and TRBJ2-5; 16 bases agree with TRBD2. After removal of 4 bases from V and 4 bases from J, the junction contained 13 bases not matched to a gene. Germline CDR1 reads SGHNT; CDR2 reads YYREEE (reference sequence). This CDR3 is built from 19 residues. CDR3 bases: TGTGCCAGCAGCCCGCCGGGACTAGCGGGAGGGCCTCTGGGAGAGACCCAGTACTTC. Translating it yields CASSPPGLAGGPLGETQYF.

A note on this clone: Compared with germline, one end of the junction differs, possibly owing to a read error. V usage is TRBV9 and J usage is TRBJ1-1; D is ambiguous. Germline-derived CDR1 and CDR2 are SGDLS and YYNGEE. This CDR3 has 11 amino acids. CDR3 nucleotides: TGTGCCAGCAGCGCCCGCGGCACCGTAAGATTT. Protein: CASSARGTVRF.

The chain links TRBV15 to TRBJ1-2; D is uncertain. The germline V and J ends were trimmed by 0 bases and 3 bases, with 11 bases remaining between them. CDR3 size: 15 residues. Germline V lookup: CDR1 LNHNV, CDR2 YYDKDF (reference sequence). The DNA of the CDR3 is TGTGCCACCAGCAGAGACCGGTGGTCCGACTATGGCTACACCTTC. Amino acid sequence: CATSRDRWSDYGYTF.

The chain joins TRBV6-5 to TRBJ1-5, with D unresolved. CDR3 length: 16 residues. Germline V gives CDR1 MNHEY, CDR2 SVGAGI. V was shortened by 2 bases and J by 1 base, with 12 bases between the two germline ends. In nucleotides, the CDR3 is TGTGCCAGCAGTTACCGCGAGAGGAGGAGCAATCAGCCCCAGCATTTT. Translating it yields CASSYRERRSNQPQHF.

The rearrangement uses TRBV19 and TRBJ1-5; 9 nucleotides align to TRBD1. CDR1 is LNHDA and CDR2 is SQIVND in the germline V gene (reference sequence). J gave up 6 bases and V 11 bases, and 11 bases lay outside the gene matches. The CDR3 length is 14 residues. CDR3 loop: CALGDRAGSQPQHF. In DNA form, the CDR3 reads TGTGCCTTAGGGGACAGGGCTGGAAGTCAGCCCCAGCATTTT.

The chain uses TRBV7-9 and TRBJ2-1; maybe TRBD2 (5 bases). V shed 3 bases and J shed 7 bases, with 16 bases lying between them. The CDR3 is 15 residues long. Germline V gene lookup returns CDR1 SEHNR and CDR2 FQNEAQ (reference sequence). CDR3 coding DNA: TGTGCCAGCAGCTTTTTGGTGGGAGTCTTTAATGAGCAGTTCTTC. Its translation: CASSFLVGVFNEQFF.

This chain links TRBV9 with TRBJ2-2, with D perhaps assigned TRBD1 or TRBD2 (6 bases each). V was shortened by 1 base and J by 7 bases, with 11 bases between the two germline ends. The germline CDR1 and CDR2 sequences are SGDLS and YYNGEE. There are 14 residues in the CDR3. The CDR3 reads CASSVRLGGGELFF. CDR3 DNA sequence: TGTGCCAGCAGCGTAAGACTAGGGGGCGGGGAGCTGTTTTTT. Full variable domain (missing parts from reference TRBV9 and TRBJ2-2): DSGVTQTPKHLITATGQRVTLRCSPRSGDLSVYWYQQSLDQGLQFLIQYYNGEERAKGNILERFSAQQFPDLHSELNLSSLELGDSALYFCASSVRLGGGELFFGEGSRLTVL.

V gene TRBV6-5 combines with J gene TRBJ1-1; D possibly corresponds to TRBD1 (5 bases). Germline V gene lookup returns CDR1 MNHEY and CDR2 SVGAGI. Trimming pared 8 bases from V and 0 bases from J, leaving 16 bases between. The CDR3 is 15 residues long. CDR3 protein: CASAPGAGMNTEAFF. CDR3 DNA sequence: TGTGCCAGCGCACCCGGGGCGGGAATGAACACTGAAGCTTTCTTT.

This chain links TRBV7-2 with TRBJ2-7; possibly TRBD2 for D (5 bases). The germline V gene encodes CDR1 SGHTA and CDR2 FQGNSA. The CDR3 runs 15 residues. V was cut by 3 bases and J by 4 bases, with 16 bases left in between. This CDR3 reads CASSFGSYGRYEQYF. The CDR3 region has the DNA TGTGCCAGCAGCTTTGGGAGCTACGGGCGGTACGAGCAGTACTTC.

Note on this clone: Other DNA variants within this sample encode the same CDR3. The chain joins TRBV5-1 to TRBJ2-3; D is perhaps TRBD1 (7 bases). The germline V gene encodes CDR1 SGHRS and CDR2 YFSETQ. This CDR3 is built from 16 residues. Trimming removed 2 bases from V and 1 base from J, with 14 bases in between. The CDR3 sequence: CASSLGGGSGTDTQYF. The DNA for the CDR3 is TGCGCCAGCAGCTTAGGAGGGGGCAGTGGCACAGATACGCAGTATTTT.

This clone showed up just once. This chain connects TRBV29-1 to TRBJ2-7; D gene unclear. V lost 1 base to trimming and J lost 7 bases, with 8 bases between them. The CDR3 is 11 amino acids. Germline V gene data show CDR1 as SQVTM and CDR2 as ANQGSEA. The DNA for the CDR3 is TGCAGCGTTGAAGTGGCTTGGGAGCAGTACTTC. Its translation: CSVEVAWEQYF.